This TCR beta chain derives from a study of CD8 T cells in Susac syndrome. General observations from the study: As the study acknowledged, the number of individuals in its TCR sequencing and HLA analysis was relatively small.

RNA amounts of roughly 0.5 to 1 ug underwent reverse transcription with random hexamers. TCR beta CDR3 was amplified by immunoSEQ multiplex PCR. This amplification extended across 54 Vbeta and 13 Jbeta segments. TCRdb passed the immunoSEQ multiplex PCR reads through MiXCR, listing each CDR3 protein once. Of a few hundred thousand distinct CDR3 sequences in the sample, about 85% were seen once. Notes on this clonotype: Antigen: not known.

Germline V gives CDR1 MNHEY, CDR2 SVGEGT. V lost 2 bases and J lost 4, with 8 bases in between. The CDR3 spans 13 residues. The T cells that were sequenced for TCR beta were CD8+ and CD4+ cells from blood. The CD8+ and CD4+ T cells were negatively isolated, with the TEMRA cells enriched by FACS. This sequence joins TRBV6-2 or TRBV6-3 and TRBJ1-2; no definite D call. Sequenced: CD8+ T cells from PBMCs. This clonotype originated in a human donor with multiple sclerosis. In nucleotides, the CDR3 is TGTGCCAGCAGTTACGGGCAGGCCTATGGCTACACCTTC. Translation: CASSYGQAYGYTF.